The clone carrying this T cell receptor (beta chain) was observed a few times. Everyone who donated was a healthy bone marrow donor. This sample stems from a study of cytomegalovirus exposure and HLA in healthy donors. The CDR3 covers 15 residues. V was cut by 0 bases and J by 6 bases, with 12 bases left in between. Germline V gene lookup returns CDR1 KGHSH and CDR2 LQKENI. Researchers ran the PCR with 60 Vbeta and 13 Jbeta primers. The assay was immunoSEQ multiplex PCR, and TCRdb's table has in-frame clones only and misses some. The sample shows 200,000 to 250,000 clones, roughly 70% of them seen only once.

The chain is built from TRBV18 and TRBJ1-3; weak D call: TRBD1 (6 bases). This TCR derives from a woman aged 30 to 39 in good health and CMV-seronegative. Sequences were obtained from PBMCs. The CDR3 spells CASSPPQGLENTIYF. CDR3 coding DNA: TGTGCCAGCTCACCACCACAGGGCCTGGAAAACACCATATATTTT.